The present TCR beta chain was sequenced within a study of a mutant IDH1 vaccine in newly diagnosed glioma. In the study overall: Vaccines were first given 4-6 weeks after radiotherapy alone, or with temozolomide cycles. Previous treatment comprised radiotherapy, temozolomide, or both, mostly both.

Regarding the study as a whole: Variations in leading peripheral T cell clonotypes appeared to have no connection with pseudoprogression.

As for time point: week 35, safety follow-up. The vaccine gave 300 ug of a 20-mer mutant IDH1 peptide subcutaneously per dose. Donors harbored newly found WHO grade 3 or 4 IDH1-mutant, ATRX-lost astrocytomas. As for this clone: Its antigen is undetermined.

Sequencing used immunoSEQ multiplex PCR; TCRdb keeps in-frame clones, though not all of them. The data contain tens of thousands of clones, 85% to 90% of them seen just once; the ten biggest clones take up 1.5% to 2.5%. The sample in question was PBMCs, obtained from a glioma patient whose treatment included an IDH1 peptide vaccine. The clonotype originates from a man aged 25 to 45 with glioma.

CDR3 sequence (DNA): TGTGCCAGCAGGAGGACTAGCGGGAGTGGGAATGAGCAGTTCTTC. Translating it yields CASRRTSGSGNEQFF. V usage is TRBV9 and J usage is TRBJ2-1, with 13 bases that match TRBD2. In germline, CDR1 is SGDLS, CDR2 YYNGEE. J lost 7 bases, V lost 5 bases, and 6 bases had no gene match. The CDR3 sequence is 15 residues long. Variable domain in full (rest from reference TRBV9 and TRBJ2-1): DSGVTQTPKHLITATGQRVTLRCSPRSGDLSVYWYQQSLDQGLQFLIQYYNGEERAKGNILERFSAQQFPDLHSELNLSSLELGDSALYFCASRRTSGSGNEQFFGPGTRLTVL.